A selection of T cell receptor beta chains follows, all from one sample in a study of blood T cells in healthy people across ages. TCRdb analysed the 5' RACE reads with MiXCR anew, one entry per CDR3 protein. The sample has 1,100,000 or so distinct CDR3 sequences; 40% to 45% are singletons. Sequenced material: blood. The source is an older woman in good health. The CDR3 runs from the conserved cysteine through the conserved F or W. Fields, in order: V gene, D gene, J gene, clone size, CDR3 DNA, CDR3 protein. A D gene is named only where the DNA matches it firmly. A clone size is listed for some rows: how often the clone was seen (once, few, many), or a class if it is expanded.

TRBV20-1,TRBD2,TRBJ2-1,few,TGCAGTGCTAGAGAGAGCGGGACTAGCGAATTCAATGAGCAGTTCTTC,CSARESGTSEFNEQFF
TRBV20-1,TRBD1,TRBJ2-3,NA,TGCAGTGCTAACACAGGGGGAGACTCTAGCACAGATACGCAGTATTTT,CSANTGGDSSTDTQYF
TRBV2,TRBD2,TRBJ2-4,few,TGTGCCAGCAGTGTTGAGAAGCGGGACAAAAACATTCAGTACTTC,CASSVEKRDKNIQYF
TRBV7-9,NA,TRBJ2-7,NA,TGTGCCAGCAGCTTCCCGACGGTGGGGGCCTACGAGCAGTACTTC,CASSFPTVGAYEQYF
TRBV29-1,TRBD1,TRBJ1-1,NA,TGCAGCGTTGTCTTGCAGGGGGGCTGGGGGGACACTGAAGCTTTCTTT,CSVVLQGGWGDTEAFF
TRBV3-1,TRBD2,TRBJ2-3,NA,TGTGCCAGCAGCCACTTTCTAGCGGTCGGGGACACAGATACGCAGTATTTT,CASSHFLAVGDTDTQYF
TRBV20-1,NA,TRBJ2-5,NA,TGCAGTGCTAGAAGCCCGGGGCCAGACAAAGAGACCCAGTACTTC,CSARSPGPDKETQYF
TRBV29-1,NA,TRBJ1-2,NA,TGCAGCGCGGGGGACGGCTATGGCTACACCTTC,CSAGDGYGYTF
TRBV4-1,NA,TRBJ2-3,NA,TGCGCCAGCAGCCAAGAGTTGGCGAGGGCTGGCACAGATACGCAGTATTTT,CASSQELARAGTDTQYF
TRBV6-5,TRBD2,TRBJ2-3,NA,TGTGCCAGCAGTCTGCGGGAGAGGGCCGTAGATACGCAGTATTTT,CASSLRERAVDTQYF
TRBV14,TRBD2,TRBJ2-5,NA,TGTGCCAGCAGGCTAGCGGGAGGGCGCCAAGAGACCCAGTACTTC,CASRLAGGRQETQYF
TRBV15,TRBD2,TRBJ2-1,NA,TGTGCCACCAGCGGGCTTTTCGGACTAGCGGGGAACAATGAGCAGTTCTTC,CATSGLFGLAGNNEQFF
TRBV6-1,TRBD1,TRBJ2-2,NA,TGTGCCAGCCCACAGGGGGAGAGGCCCGGGGAGCTGTTTTTT,CASPQGERPGELFF
TRBV13,NA,TRBJ2-1,NA,TGTGCCAGCAGCCCACTCGCTAGCGACCACCACAATGAGCAGTTCTTC,CASSPLASDHHNEQFF
TRBV4-2,TRBD2,TRBJ2-2,NA,TGTGCCAGCAGCCAAGATGAGACTAGCGGGAGGTGGACCGGGGAGCTGTTTTTT,CASSQDETSGRWTGELFF
TRBV18,NA,TRBJ1-4,few,TGTGCCAGCTCACGCCCAGAGGGCCGGGATGAAAAACTGTTTTTT,CASSRPEGRDEKLFF
TRBV5-1,NA,TRBJ2-1,NA,TGCGCCAGCAGTACCGATACCGTGTTCCGGAAGGGTCTGTCGGATGAGCAGTTCTTC,CASSTDTVFRKGLSDEQFF
TRBV5-1,TRBD1,TRBJ2-5,NA,TGCGCCAGCAACCCAACAGGGGTACTAGAGACCCAGTACTTC,CASNPTGVLETQYF
TRBV20-1,NA,TRBJ2-3,few,TGCAGTGCTAGCATCGGAGGGGGCACAGATACGCAGTATTTT,CSASIGGGTDTQYF
TRBV6-6,TRBD2,TRBJ2-3,once,TGTGCCAGCAGTTACTCGAAACAGCGGGGACTCACAGATACGCAGTATTTT,CASSYSKQRGLTDTQYF
TRBV27,TRBD2,TRBJ2-7,NA,TGTGCCAGCAGTCCCACCGCGGGAGCCACCTACGAGCAGTACTTC,CASSPTAGATYEQYF
TRBV7-9,TRBD1,TRBJ1-4,NA,TGTGCCAGCAGCTTAGTGGGACAGGGTAATGAAAAACTGTTTTTT,CASSLVGQGNEKLFF
TRBV12-3/TRBV12-4,NA,TRBJ2-3,few,TGTGCCAGCAACTCGGACAGAGATACGCAGTATTTT,CASNSDRDTQYF
TRBV6-5,TRBD2,TRBJ2-7,NA,TGTGCCAGCCTGGGTGGGCGGACTAGACCCTACGAGCAGTACTTC,CASLGGRTRPYEQYF
TRBV11-2,TRBD2,TRBJ2-3,few,TGTGCCAGCAGCTTGGCCCACGGGGGGGTTACTAGCACAGATACGCAGTATTTT,CASSLAHGGVTSTDTQYF
TRBV12-3/TRBV12-4,TRBD1,TRBJ1-5,NA,TGTGCCAGCAGTCGGACAGGGAACAATCAGCCCCAGCATTTT,CASSRTGNNQPQHF
TRBV20-1,TRBD2,TRBJ2-3,NA,TGCAGTGCTAGACCGGGACTAGCCCGGCGCGAGGTCACAGATACGCAGTATTTT,CSARPGLARREVTDTQYF
TRBV5-1,NA,TRBJ2-7,many,TGCGCCAGCAGCTCCGCGGGGGCACTGAGCGAGCAGTACTTC,CASSSAGALSEQYF
TRBV4-2,NA,TRBJ2-6,NA,TGTGCCAGCAGCCAAGATGCCACCAGCTCCGGGGCCAACGTCCTGACTTTC,CASSQDATSSGANVLTF
TRBV20-1,NA,TRBJ2-5,NA,TGCAGTGCTGGGGGGCAGATCCAAGAGACCCAGTACTTC,CSAGGQIQETQYF
TRBV20-1,NA,TRBJ2-5,few,TGCAGTGCTACCTTAGGACTGCAAGAGACCCAGTACTTC,CSATLGLQETQYF
TRBV7-2,NA,TRBJ1-1,NA,TGTGCCAGCAGCCGCCCGGGGCCCCTGAACACTGAAGCTTTCTTT,CASSRPGPLNTEAFF
TRBV15,NA,TRBJ2-1,few,TGTGCCACCAGCTCTACTAGCAACCTATACAATGAGCAGTTCTTC,CATSSTSNLYNEQFF
TRBV28,TRBD1,TRBJ2-4,NA,TGTGCCAGCAGTTTAGCACAGGGGGCTGGCAAGCAGTACTTC,CASSLAQGAGKQYF
TRBV28,NA,TRBJ2-7,NA,TGTGCCAGCAGACTGTCGACCTCGACAGGCTACGAGCAGTACTTC,CASRLSTSTGYEQYF
TRBV7-9,NA,TRBJ1-1,once,TGTGCCAGCAGCTTACCTGCCTACGAGACTGAAGCTTTCTTT,CASSLPAYETEAFF
TRBV7-2,NA,TRBJ2-3,few,TGTGCCAGCACTGATTGGGGGACGCCAGATACGCAGTATTTT,CASTDWGTPDTQYF
TRBV13,TRBD2,TRBJ2-7,few,TGTGCCAGCAGCCCGGGACTAGCGGGGGGCGATGAGCAGTACTTC,CASSPGLAGGDEQYF
TRBV6-6,TRBD1,TRBJ1-6,NA,TGTGCCAGCAGCCTAAAGCAGGGGGCTTTTTTACCCCTCCACTTT,CASSLKQGAFLPLHF
TRBV12-3/TRBV12-4,TRBD2,TRBJ2-5,NA,TGTGCCAGCAGTTTCTCCCCTCTGGGACTAGCGGAAGAGACCCAGTACTTC,CASSFSPLGLAEETQYF
TRBV28,TRBD1,TRBJ2-5,once,TGTGCCAGCAGCTCCCGACAGGGCCAGTACCAAGAGACCCAGTACTTC,CASSSRQGQYQETQYF
TRBV28,TRBD1,TRBJ2-4,NA,TGTGCCAGCAGCCCCCCGGACAGGTCTTACAATGAGCAGTACTTC,CASSPPDRSYNEQYF
TRBV20-1,TRBD2,TRBJ2-1,NA,TGCAGCGCAGGACTAGCGGGACACAATGAGCAGTTCTTC,CSAGLAGHNEQFF
TRBV3-1,NA,TRBJ2-7,NA,TGTGCCAGCAGCCAACCGGGATCACACCGGCGGGAGCAGTACTTC,CASSQPGSHRREQYF
TRBV7-8,NA,TRBJ2-1,NA,TGTGCCAGCAGCCCCCTGCGGAGGGGAAACAATGAGCAGTTCTTC,CASSPLRRGNNEQFF
TRBV29-1,NA,TRBJ1-3,NA,TGCAGCGTTGAAGAAGGGAGTGGGGGAAACACCATATATTTT,CSVEEGSGGNTIYF
TRBV3-1,NA,TRBJ2-5,few,TGTGCCAGCAGTCCTCTGGGGGGCCCTCAAGAGACCCAGTACTTC,CASSPLGGPQETQYF
TRBV20-1,TRBD1,TRBJ1-2,NA,TGCAGTGCTAGAACGACAGGGGGCTATGGCTACACCTTC,CSARTTGGYGYTF
TRBV3-1,NA,TRBJ2-1,once,TGTGCCAGCAGCCAAGCGGAGGGACATGAGCAGTTCTTC,CASSQAEGHEQFF
TRBV20-1,TRBD1,TRBJ2-7,NA,TGCAGTGCTAGTCTGGACAGGGTTTTATACGAGCAGTACTTC,CSASLDRVLYEQYF
TRBV29-1,NA,TRBJ2-7,NA,TGCAGCGTGACTACTAGCTGGTACCAAGAGGCCCAGTACTTC,CSVTTSWYQEAQYF
TRBV29-1,TRBD1,TRBJ2-4,many,TGCAGCGTTGGAGTACAGGGGACCAAAAACATTCAGTACTTC,CSVGVQGTKNIQYF
TRBV7-8,NA,TRBJ1-4,NA,TGTGCCAGCAGCTTAGATCGTTGGAGGGTGGCTAATGAAAAACTGTTTTTT,CASSLDRWRVANEKLFF